The rows below give T cell receptor beta chains drawn from one sample of a study of human T cells and chemical hapten exposure. Via MiXCR, TCRdb re-called the RACE reads, giving one row per CDR3 protein. The repertoire holds about 53,000 distinct CDR3 sequences, roughly 10% seen once, with 8% to 10% in the top ten. The input for sequencing was whole blood, taken in connection with sensitization to the hapten diphenylcyclopropenone (DPC). These receptors were taken from a middle-aged man with alopecia areata. Some clones in this sample may be carry-over from other donors' samples. CDR3s include the opening cysteine and the closing phenylalanine or tryptophan. D genes are given only for firm matches. Some rows have no size entry. The others give once, few or many, or a class for an expanded clone.

j_call,clone_size,v_call,d_call,cdr3_aa,cdr3_nt
TRBJ1-1,many,TRBV4-3,-,CASSQDGVAGEPGELAEAFF,TGCGCCAGCAGCCAAGATGGGGTGGCGGGGGAGCCAGGAGAGTTAGCCGAAGCTTTCTTT
TRBJ2-7,many,TRBV15,-,CATSTRLTGEEQYF,TGTGCCACCAGCACGCGACTGACAGGAGAGGAGCAGTACTTC
TRBJ2-7,-,TRBV12-3/TRBV12-4,TRBD2,CASRLGGSGRYEQYF,TGTGCCAGCAGGCTTGGCGGTAGCGGGCGCTACGAGCAGTACTTC
TRBJ2-7,few,TRBV7-7,TRBD1,CASSLSTGSYEQYF,TGTGCCAGCAGCTTATCGACAGGGAGCTACGAGCAGTACTTC
TRBJ2-5,-,TRBV28,-,CASSLLFRGSETQYF,TGTGCTAGCAGTTTATTGTTTAGGGGTTCAGAGACCCAGTACTTC
TRBJ2-1,-,TRBV12-3/TRBV12-4,TRBD1,CASMGPGTGVNEQFF,TGTGCCAGCATGGGACCCGGGACAGGGGTCAATGAGCAGTTCTTC
TRBJ2-7,few,TRBV6-2/TRBV6-3,-,CASSRGAFYEQYF,TGTGCCAGCAGCCGCGGGGCCTTCTACGAGCAGTACTTC
TRBJ2-5,few,TRBV9,-,CASGSRANGRQETQYF,TGTGCCAGCGGATCCAGGGCGAACGGCCGGCAAGAGACCCAGTACTTC
TRBJ2-3,-,TRBV9,-,CASSRTAPPDTQYF,TGTGCCAGCAGCAGGACAGCACCCCCGGATACGCAGTATTTT
TRBJ1-4,-,TRBV3-1,-,CASSQEAREKLFF,TGTGCCAGCAGCCAGGAAGCGAGAGAAAAACTGTTTTTT
TRBJ2-5,many,TRBV6-2/TRBV6-3,TRBD2,CASSPTSVGGETQYF,TGTGCCAGCAGCCCTACTAGCGTGGGAGGAGAGACCCAGTACTTC
TRBJ2-5,many,TRBV6-2/TRBV6-3,-,CASSSCRRGPVETQYF,TGTGCCAGCAGTTCCTGCAGGCGGGGGCCGGTGGAGACCCAGTACTTC
TRBJ2-1,many,TRBV7-2,-,CASSLTLNEQFF,TGTGCCAGCAGCTTGACTCTCAATGAGCAGTTCTTC
TRBJ2-7,few,TRBV3-1,TRBD2,CASSQGIAGGVEQYF,TGTGCCAGCAGCCAAGGGATAGCGGGAGGGGTCGAGCAGTACTTC
TRBJ2-6,many,TRBV24-1,-,CATSISGSGANVLTF,TGTGCCACGAGTATTTCGGGTTCTGGGGCCAACGTCCTGACTTTC
TRBJ1-1,many,TRBV4-1,-,CASSQDNQMNTEAFF,TGCGCCAGCAGCCAAGATAATCAAATGAACACTGAAGCTTTCTTT
TRBJ2-7,-,TRBV11-2,-,CASSLLAGSSYEQYF,TGTGCCAGCAGCTTACTGGCAGGCTCGTCCTACGAGCAGTACTTC
TRBJ2-1,few,TRBV6-5,-,CASSYSSENEQFF,TGTGCCAGCAGTTACTCGAGTGAGAATGAGCAGTTCTTC
TRBJ1-1,-,TRBV28,-,CASSLPGRSLQAFF,TGTGCCAGCAGTTTACCCGGCAGGTCACTACAAGCTTTCTTT
TRBJ1-2,few,TRBV11-2,TRBD1,CASSFPGGLYGYTF,TGTGCCAGCAGCTTCCCAGGGGGTCTTTATGGCTACACCTTC
TRBJ2-7,many,TRBV6-6,TRBD1,CASRDRTIYEQYF,TGTGCCAGCCGGGACAGGACAATCTACGAGCAGTACTTC
TRBJ2-1,many,TRBV12-3/TRBV12-4,-,CASSLSYNEQFF,TGTGCCAGCAGTTTGAGTTACAATGAGCAGTTCTTC
TRBJ2-7,many,TRBV10-2,TRBD2,CASSESGGLWEQYF,TGCGCCAGCAGTGAATCGGGAGGGCTGTGGGAGCAGTACTTC
TRBJ2-7,many,TRBV28,-,CASSETYEQYF,TGTGCCAGCAGCGAAACCTACGAGCAGTACTTC
TRBJ2-7,-,TRBV11-1,-,CASSRTPSSEQYF,TGTGCCAGCAGTCGCACCCCTAGCTCCGAGCAGTACTTC
TRBJ2-5,-,TRBV2,TRBD2,CASVAGVGETQYF,TGTGCCAGCGTCGCGGGAGTGGGGGAGACCCAGTACTTC
TRBJ2-2,many,TRBV7-3,TRBD1,CASSKGTAANTGELFF,TGTGCCAGCAGCAAAGGGACAGCCGCGAACACCGGGGAGCTGTTTTTT
TRBJ1-2,few,TRBV6-5,-,CASSTQGGGNYGYTF,TGTGCCAGCAGTACCCAAGGCGGGGGAAACTATGGCTACACCTTC
TRBJ2-2,many,TRBV30,-,CAWSPGPPGELFF,TGTGCCTGGAGTCCGGGACCTCCCGGGGAGCTGTTTTTT
TRBJ2-7,many,TRBV27,TRBD2,CASSPRTSGDPYEQYF,TGTGCCAGCAGTCCCCGGACTAGCGGGGATCCCTACGAGCAGTACTTC
TRBJ2-3,many,TRBV4-1,-,CASSQDSQGRPTDTQYF,TGCGCCAGCAGCCAAGATAGCCAGGGGAGACCGACAGATACGCAGTATTTT
TRBJ2-7,-,TRBV20-1,TRBD2,CSASGLSGNSYEQYF,TGCAGTGCTAGCGGCCTCAGCGGGAACTCCTACGAGCAGTACTTC
TRBJ1-1,many,TRBV2,-,CASSSAFYTEAFF,TGTGCCAGCAGTTCGGCATTTTACACTGAAGCTTTCTTT
TRBJ1-1,many,TRBV12-3/TRBV12-4,TRBD1,CASSPDRGTTEAFF,TGTGCCAGCAGCCCCGACAGGGGTACGACTGAAGCTTTCTTT
TRBJ2-7,-,TRBV20-1,TRBD2,CSATTSQRVYEQYF,TGCAGTGCTACGACTAGCCAAAGAGTCTACGAGCAGTACTTC
TRBJ2-3,-,TRBV20-1,-,CSAFLRAGNTDTQYF,TGCAGTGCTTTTCTACGGGCCGGGAACACAGATACGCAGTATTTT
TRBJ1-1,many,TRBV28,-,CASSAFLAGSEAFF,TGTGCCAGCAGCGCCTTTTTGGCAGGGAGTGAAGCTTTCTTT
TRBJ2-7,many,TRBV5-1,-,CASSLVSAGGSYEQYF,TGCGCCAGCAGCTTGGTTTCGGCAGGCGGCTCCTACGAGCAGTACTTC
TRBJ2-1,-,TRBV6-2/TRBV6-3,-,CASSYSDWINEQFF,TGTGCCAGCAGTTACTCAGACTGGATCAATGAGCAGTTCTTC
TRBJ2-1,many,TRBV28,-,CASSLGLYKEAEQFF,TGTGCCAGCAGTTTAGGGCTATACAAAGAGGCTGAGCAGTTCTTC
TRBJ2-5,-,TRBV20-1,TRBD2,CSARDLLQREGNQYQETQYF,TGCAGTGCTAGAGATTTACTCCAGCGGGAGGGAAACCAGTACCAAGAGACCCAGTACTTC
TRBJ2-1,few,TRBV14,-,CASSPLRLSEQFF,TGTGCCAGCAGCCCACTAAGATTGAGTGAGCAGTTCTTC
TRBJ2-6,-,TRBV2,-,CASSLLRTGANVLTF,TGTGCCAGCAGCCTACTCAGGACTGGGGCCAACGTCCTGACTTTC
TRBJ1-2,few,TRBV9,TRBD1,CASSEGQSSVSSYTF,TGTGCCAGCAGCGAGGGACAGTCGTCAGTCTCGAGCTACACCTTC
TRBJ2-7,few,TRBV9,TRBD2,CASSVGLAGTFSYEQYF,TGTGCCAGCAGCGTAGGTCTAGCGGGCACCTTCTCCTACGAGCAGTACTTC
TRBJ1-6,few,TRBV20-1,TRBD1,CSARDFPGQGYSPLHF,TGCAGTGCTAGAGATTTTCCGGGACAGGGATATTCACCCCTCCACTTT
TRBJ2-1,-,TRBV16,TRBD2,CASSHLGLGLEFF,TGTGCCAGCAGCCATCTCGGACTAGGTCTGGAGTTCTTC
TRBJ2-1,-,TRBV28,TRBD2,CASSFTSGTHEQFF,TGTGCCAGCAGTTTTACTAGCGGGACACATGAGCAGTTCTTC
TRBJ2-7,-,TRBV11-2,TRBD1,CASSSGGRLASYEQYF,TGTGCCAGCAGCTCAGGGGGCCGACTCGCCTCCTACGAGCAGTACTTC
TRBJ1-4,many,TRBV7-8,-,CASSFFRTPNEKLFF,TGTGCCAGCAGCTTTTTTCGGACTCCCAATGAAAAACTGTTTTTT
TRBJ2-7,many,TRBV10-3,TRBD1,CAISNGQGAGEQYF,TGTGCCATCAGTAACGGACAGGGGGCGGGCGAGCAGTACTTC
TRBJ2-2,-,TRBV6-6,-,CASSYVRTTNTGELFF,TGTGCCAGCAGTTACGTGAGAACTACGAACACCGGGGAGCTGTTTTTT
TRBJ1-1,many,TRBV6-4,-,CASSEAENTEAFF,TGTGCCAGCAGTGAGGCAGAGAACACTGAAGCTTTCTTT
TRBJ2-7,many,TRBV12-3/TRBV12-4,TRBD1,CASSPGTGSYEQYF,TGTGCCAGCAGTCCCGGGACAGGCTCCTACGAGCAGTACTTC